This T cell receptor (beta chain) was sequenced for a study of early T cells in non-severe SARS-CoV-2 infection. About the research overall: The input, bulk RNA from unsorted whole blood, was sequenced, and chains were unpaired.

TCRdb recomputed calls from the 5' RACE reads with MiXCR, one row per CDR3 protein. The repertoire holds tens of thousands of distinct CDR3 sequences, with around 3.6% as singletons. This clonotype was picked up many times. The germline V gene has CDR1 MNHEY and CDR2 SVGAGI. The CDR3 sequence is 13 residues long. The trim removed 4 bases at V and 6 bases at J, leaving 5 bases unmatched. The sequenced sample was whole blood. The chain combines TRBV6-5 with TRBJ2-7; 8 bases agree with TRBD2. This receptor was taken from an adult who was a healthcare worker with PCR-confirmed SARS-CoV-2 infection or an uninfected control (not recorded which). The CDR3 sequence is CASSSGGIGEQYF. The DNA of the CDR3 is TGTGCCAGCAGTTCGGGAGGGATTGGCGAGCAGTACTTC.